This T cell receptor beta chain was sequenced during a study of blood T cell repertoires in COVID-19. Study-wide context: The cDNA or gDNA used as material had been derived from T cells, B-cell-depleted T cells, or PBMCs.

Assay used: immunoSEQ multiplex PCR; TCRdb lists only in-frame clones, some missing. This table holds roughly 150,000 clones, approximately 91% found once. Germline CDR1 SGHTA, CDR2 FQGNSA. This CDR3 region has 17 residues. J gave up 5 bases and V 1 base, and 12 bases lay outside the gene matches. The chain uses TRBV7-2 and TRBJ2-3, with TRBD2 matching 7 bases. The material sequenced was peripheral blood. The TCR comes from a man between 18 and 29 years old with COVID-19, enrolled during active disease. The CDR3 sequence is CASSLEGRGALQDTQYF. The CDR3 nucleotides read TGTGCCAGCAGCTTAGAGGGGAGGGGTGCCCTTCAAGATACGCAGTATTTT. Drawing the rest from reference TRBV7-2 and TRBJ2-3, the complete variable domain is GAGVSQSPSNKVTEKGKDVELRCDPISGHTALYWYRQSLGQGLEFLIYFQGNSAPDKSGLPSDRFSAERTGGSVSTLTIQRTQQEDSAVYLCASSLEGRGALQDTQYFGPGTRLTVL.